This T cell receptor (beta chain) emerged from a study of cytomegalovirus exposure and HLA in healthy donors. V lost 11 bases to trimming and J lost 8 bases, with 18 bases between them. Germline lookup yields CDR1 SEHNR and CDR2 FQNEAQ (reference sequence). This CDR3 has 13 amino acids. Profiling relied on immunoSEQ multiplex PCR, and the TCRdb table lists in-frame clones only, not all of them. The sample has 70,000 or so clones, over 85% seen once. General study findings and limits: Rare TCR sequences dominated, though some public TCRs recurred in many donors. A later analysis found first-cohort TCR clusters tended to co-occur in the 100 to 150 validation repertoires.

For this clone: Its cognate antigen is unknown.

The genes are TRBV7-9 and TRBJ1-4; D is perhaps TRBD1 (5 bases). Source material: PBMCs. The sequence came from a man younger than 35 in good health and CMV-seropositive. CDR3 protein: CAGGSLEREKLFF. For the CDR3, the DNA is TGTGCCGGGGGGAGCCTAGAGAGAGAAAAACTGTTTTTT. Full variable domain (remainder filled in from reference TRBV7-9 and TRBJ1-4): DTGVSQNPRHKITKRGQNVTFRCDPISEHNRLYWYRQTLGQGPEFLTYFQNEAQLEKSRLLSDRFSAERPKGSFSTLEIQRTEQGDSAMYLCAGGSLEREKLFFGSGTQLSVL.